Presented here are 10 T cell receptor beta chains from one specimen sequenced in a study. TCRdb passed the 5' RACE reads through MiXCR, listing each CDR3 protein once. The sample shows tens of thousands of distinct CDR3 sequences, roughly 28% of them seen only once. The specimen sequenced was naive CD4+ T cells sorted from blood. The subset: naive CD4+ T cells, CD4+CD45RA+CD25-. The receptors shown here come from a female donor with breast cancer.

As for this clonotype: The junction shows a germline mismatch at one end, possibly a read error. The rearrangement links TRBV18 to TRBJ2-3; either TRBD1 or TRBD2 may fit D (5 bases each). CDR3 size: 12 residues. Germline V CDR1 and CDR2: KGHSH, LQKENI. The CDR3 DNA follows: TGTGCCAGCTCACCGAGGGGAGATACGCAGTATTTC. It specifies CASSPRGDTQYF.

A remark on this clonotype: A clone one base away is much larger, so this may be a read error. V and J are TRBV20-1 and TRBJ1-2; unclear D gene. Trimming removed 3 bases from V and 6 bases from J, with 17 bases in between. The CDR3 loop spans 14 amino acids. Germline V gives CDR1 DFQATT, CDR2 SNEGSKA (reference sequence). CDR3 DNA sequence: TGCAGTGCTAGGGTCACAGAAGCTAGCGATGGCTACACCTTC. It specifies CSARVTEASDGYTF.

The V gene is TRBV5-4, the J gene TRBJ2-4; 8 nucleotides agree with TRBD1. Germline V gene sequence: CDR1 SGHNT, CDR2 YYREEE (reference sequence). CDR3 size: 14 residues. After removal of 6 bases from V and 8 bases from J, the junction contained 10 bases not matched to a gene. CDR3 nucleotides: TGTGCCAGCACCCCAGACAGGGGCGTAGACATTCAGTACTTC. This translates into CASTPDRGVDIQYF.

The V gene is TRBV30, the J gene TRBJ1-4; 8 bases match TRBD1. V was pared by 2 bases and J by 8 bases, with 7 bases of the junction left unmatched. The germline CDR1 and CDR2 sequences are GTSNPN and SVGIG (reference sequence). The CDR3 is 14 residues long. For the CDR3, the DNA is TGTGCCTGGAGTAGGCAGGGGGCTGGGGAAAAACTGTTTTTT. Translating gives CAWSRQGAGEKLFF.

This chain connects TRBV5-1 to TRBJ2-2; D is ambiguous. This CDR3 is built from 14 residues. The V end was cut by 0 bases, the J end by 2 bases, with 5 bases between. CDR1 is SGHRS and CDR2 is YFSETQ in the germline V gene. The CDR3 DNA reads as TGCGCCAGCAGCTTGGTCGGAAACACCGGGGAGCTGTTTTTT. It yields the protein CASSLVGNTGELFF.

This clonotype occurred many times. The V and J genes are TRBV5-1 and TRBJ2-1; 7 bases map to TRBD1. Germline CDR1 SGHRS, CDR2 YFSETQ. Losses at the gene ends were 5 bases for V and 1 base for J; bases not matched to a gene: 6. This CDR3 contains 15 residues. The CDR3 coding sequence is TGCGCCAGCAGGAAAGGGGACAGTTCCTACAATGAGCAGTTCTTC. It codes for CASRKGDSSYNEQFF. Full variable domain (outside the CDR3, taken from reference TRBV5-1 and TRBJ2-1): KAGVTQTPRYLIKTRGQQVTLSCSPISGHRSVSWYQQTPGQGLQFLFEYFSETQRNKGNFPGRFSGRQFSNSRSEMNVSTLELGDSALYLCASRKGDSSYNEQFFGPGTRLTVL.

The sample holds a few counts of this clonotype. The chain employs TRBV6-4 and TRBJ1-1; 7 bases match TRBD1. In germline, CDR1 is MRHNA, CDR2 SNTAGT. The V and J ends lost 6 bases and 2 bases, in that order; junction bases with no gene match: 6. This CDR3 is 14 amino acids long. The DNA of the CDR3 is TGTGCCAGCAGAAGAACAGGGGACAACACTGAAGCTTTCTTT. Translation: CASRRTGDNTEAFF.

The chain is built from TRBV24-1 and TRBJ2-2; weak D call: TRBD2 (5 bases). CDR1 KGHDR and CDR2 SFDVKD come from the germline V gene. The CDR3 covers 16 residues. Trimming shortened V by 4 bases and J by 0 bases, and 11 bases separated the two germline ends. CDR3 protein: CATSDRGMTNTGELFF. The CDR3 nucleotides read TGTGCCACCAGTGACCGGGGTATGACGAACACCGGGGAGCTGTTTTTT.

In DNA, the CDR3 is TGTGCCAGCAGTCCCCCCCCCAGCGGGAAAGAGACCCAGTACTTC. It translates to CASSPPPSGKETQYF. The V and J genes are TRBV6-5 and TRBJ2-5; 7 nucleotides line up with TRBD2. Germline V gene lookup returns CDR1 MNHEY and CDR2 SVGAGI. V lost 5 bases to trimming and J lost 3 bases; unmatched junction nucleotides: 9. The CDR3 is 15 amino acids.

The chain combines TRBV6-6 with TRBJ1-5, with 9 bases identical to TRBD1. This CDR3 contains 16 residues. V lost 0 bases and J lost 6; bases outside the gene matches: 6. Germline V gene data show CDR1 as MNHNY and CDR2 as SVGAGI (reference sequence). The CDR3 nucleotides read TGTGCCAGCAGTTACTCCCCGGGACAGGGTGGTCAGCCCCAGCATTTT. Amino acids: CASSYSPGQGGQPQHF.